A selection of T cell receptor beta chains follows, all from one sample in a study of T cell responses to AZD1222 COVID-19 vaccine. Profiled with immunoSEQ multiplex PCR; TCRdb holds only in-frame clones, not every one. The repertoire holds approximately 68,000 clones, with about nine tenths as singletons. Specimen: peripheral blood, collected on day 0 of AZD1222 vaccination. The receptors were gathered from an adult in good health. Each CDR3 is given without its conserved first and last residue. A row's size may be missing; if present it is once, few, many or a size class.

>TRBV30|-
AWSVGGYEQF
>TRBV5-4|once
ASSHSDQETQY
>TRBV28|-
ASSLGQGIQPQH
>TRBV2|-
ASSDRGFLGNTIY
>TRBV4-2|-
ASSQVLNPNEQY
>TRBV14|-
ASSHPLAASYNEQF
>TRBV5-1|-
ASSAGTGSTNEKLF
>TRBV7-9|-
ASSIPGPTYEQY
>TRBV2|-
ASSAGDSRGTDTQY
>TRBV2|-
ATREGGYT
>TRBV19|-
ASTSGTGHPEAF
>TRBV5-6|-
ASSQGNSGNTIY
>TRBV6-1|-
ASSEIAGGGDETQY
>TRBV20-1|-
SAGAASEQY
>TRBV27|few
ASKSGRTGELF
>TRBV2|-
ASSEAPLGAVSYEQY
>TRBV28|-
ASTGRDRPPGTQY
>TRBV6-1|few
ASSERAQARDEQY
>TRBV27|-
ASSLRATGTVSYEQY
>TRBV6-1|-
ASSEYRGGQPQH
>TRBV14|once
ASSDPGQGLLDTQY
>TRBV15|-
ATSRDLDRAQETQY
>TRBV19|-
ASSLDRLAGVQDTQY
>TRBV6-5|-
ASSYASLTGELF
>TRBV30|-
AWSGDFSHLSGANVLT
>TRBV5-4|-
ASSLGYREPYEQY
>TRBV19|-
ASRPDRGDLNTEAF
>TRBV9|-
ASSVEGGGAGDEQF
>TRBV6-5|-
ASSLTGFEKKAF
>TRBV3-1/TRBV3-2|once
ASSQDNGRKNEQF
>TRBV30|-
AFRTSGPYEQY
>TRBV27|once
ATTGRGTGELF
>TRBV5-5|-
ASSLANTPGSSYNSPLH
>TRBV4-3|-
ASSHGGLAGGTSTDTQY
>TRBV10-3|-
ATRGTDRGYGYT
>TRBV5-1|few
ASSVLPGGTSSYEQY
>TRBV19|-
ASSILGNTGELF
>TRBV7-2|-
ASSTNRGVGYGYT
>TRBV27|once
ASRLPTGRGNEQF
>TRBV11-1|once
ASSLRPLGQGETQY
>TRBV24-1|-
ATSDSPQWGYNEQF
>TRBV5-6|-
ASSLYFDNQPQH
>TRBV28|-
ASSIRTIGEQY
>TRBV3-1/TRBV3-2|-
ASSHRQTGGGQY
>TRBV2|-
ASKTGLENEQF
>TRBV7-8|few
ASSLARGLARDIQY
>TRBV6-5|-
ASSGTGGEANVLT
>TRBV6-2/TRBV6-3|once
ASSSTGTGSREQY
>TRBV5-1|-
ASSYDRAGGMPQH
>TRBV5-6|-
ASSLPTGFGEQF
>TRBV5-1|once
ASSLGGGQYEQY
>TRBV5-6|-
ASSSGAGGRNQPQH
>TRBV25-1|-
ASSPGQASAGELF
>TRBV28|-
ASSSLDSNGYT
>TRBV21-1|-
ASSRKTDPRH
>TRBV10-3|once
AISGDPEFEQY
>TRBV28|-
ASSSRDRYIPYEQY
>TRBV7-9|-
ASSRDRNSYEQY
>TRBV19|-
ASSIGRGPNQPQH